These 26 T cell receptor beta chains share one sample of origin, sequenced in a study of blood T cell repertoires in COVID-19. Sequenced by immunoSEQ multiplex PCR; TCRdb stores in-frame clones only, minus some. The data show about 220,000 clones, over 70% seen once. The specimen was peripheral blood. All receptors come from a woman in her fifties or sixties with acute or convalescent COVID-19.

The table lists this clone with a few counts. The gene calls are TRBV10-1 and TRBJ2-6; tentative D call: TRBD1 (6 bases). The CDR3 consists of 16 residues. Trimming removed 6 bases at V and 4 bases at J, with 16 bases between. Germline-derived CDR1 and CDR2 are WNHNN and SYGVQD (reference sequence). CDR3 DNA: TGCGCCAGCAGCGCGGCAACAGGGCTGGGGGCCAACGTCCTGACTTTC. It specifies CASSAATGLGANVLTF.

This chain joins TRBV10-1 and TRBJ2-7, with 14 bases fitting TRBD2. V dropped 5 bases and J dropped 2; count of bases not matched to a gene: 11. The CDR3 is 18 amino acids. Germline assignment: CDR1 WNHNN and CDR2 SYGVQD (reference sequence). CDR3 amino acids: CASSSGTSGGKDPYEQYF. The DNA of the CDR3 is TGCGCCAGCAGTTCAGGGACTAGCGGGGGAAAAGATCCCTACGAGCAGTACTTC.

The chain is built from TRBV28 and TRBJ1-5, with 8 bases lining up with TRBD1. The CDR3 loop spans 14 amino acids. V was clipped by 9 bases and J by 5 bases; unmatched bases: 9. CDR1 and CDR2 from the germline V gene are MDHEN and SYDVKM. Here the CDR3 reads CASSDRARDQPQHF. DNA for the CDR3: TGTGCCAGTTCGGACAGGGCGCGGGATCAGCCCCAGCATTTT.

The chain has TRBV28 and TRBJ2-3; D is undetermined. The CDR3 loop spans 14 amino acids. V was pared by 4 bases and J by 0 bases, with 8 bases between. Germline-derived CDR1 and CDR2 are MDHEN and SYDVKM. The CDR3 DNA sequence: TGTGCCAGCAGTTCCTCCCCTAGCACAGATACGCAGTATTTT. Encoded protein: CASSSSPSTDTQYF.

This clone occurred a few times. V usage is TRBV18 and J usage is TRBJ2-3; TRBD1 matches 7 bases. The ends lost 3 bases at V and 0 bases at J; junction bases unmatched: 3. This CDR3 is 15 amino acids long. Germline V gene lookup returns CDR1 KGHSH and CDR2 LQKENI. CDR3 amino acids: CASSPIQGSTDTQYF. CDR3 bases: TGTGCCAGCTCACCCATACAGGGGAGCACAGATACGCAGTATTTT.

The rearrangement links TRBV18 to TRBJ2-5; D may be TRBD2 (5 bases). The CDR3 consists of 14 residues. V lost 0 bases and J lost 3, with 8 bases in between. Germline assignment: CDR1 KGHSH and CDR2 LQKENI. CDR3 nucleotides: TGTGCCAGCTCACCACCGTACGGGAAAGAGACCCAGTACTTC. The encoded protein is CASSPPYGKETQYF.

The CDR3 coding sequence is TGTGCCAGCGGTCTCTATACAGGGAGAGAGACCCAGTACTTC. Residues: CASGLYTGRETQYF. The chain links TRBV2 to TRBJ2-5; a possible D gene is TRBD1 (6 bases). This CDR3 is 14 amino acids long. V lost 8 bases to trimming and J lost 4 bases, with 17 bases between them. In germline, CDR1 is SNHLY, CDR2 FYNNEI. Full variable domain (rest looked up from reference TRBV2 and TRBJ2-5): EPEVTQTPSHQVTQMGQEVILRCVPISNHLYFYWYRQILGQKVEFLVSFYNNEISEKSEIFDDQFSVERPDGSNFTLKIRSTKLEDSAMYFCASGLYTGRETQYFGPGTRLLVL.

The chain is built from TRBV5-6 and TRBJ2-2; D not certain. This CDR3 is built from 15 residues. V lost 4 bases and J lost 2, with 12 bases in between. CDR1 SGHDT and CDR2 YYEEEE come from the germline V gene. CDR3 sequence reads: CASSRGMENTGELFF. CDR3 sequence (DNA): TGTGCCAGCAGCCGAGGCATGGAAAACACCGGGGAGCTGTTTTTT.

This chain uses TRBV4-1 with TRBJ1-6; D remains ambiguous. Germline V gene lookup returns CDR1 MGHRA and CDR2 YSYEKL. The V and J ends lost 0 bases and 0 bases respectively, with 15 bases between them. The CDR3 contains 19 residues. The CDR3 loop reads CASSQDYSWESSYNSPLHF. The CDR3 region has the DNA TGCGCCAGCAGCCAAGATTATTCGTGGGAGAGCTCCTATAATTCACCCCTCCACTTT.

This chain links TRBV28 with TRBJ2-7; 9 bases agree with TRBD2. The V and J ends lost 4 bases and 3 bases, in that order; junction bases with no gene match: 7. There are 15 residues in the CDR3. The germline gives CDR1 MDHEN, CDR2 SYDVKM. In DNA form, the CDR3 reads TGTGCCAGCAGTTCGAGAATAGCGGGAGACTACGAGCAGTACTTC. Its translation: CASSSRIAGDYEQYF.

This clone came up once. The rearrangement uses TRBV19 and TRBJ2-4, with D perhaps TRBD2 (5 bases). V was trimmed by 9 bases and J by 0 bases, leaving 12 bases between them. The V gene's germline CDR1 is LNHDA and CDR2 SQIVND (reference sequence). The CDR3 extends over 14 amino acids. In DNA form, the CDR3 reads TGTGCCAGCCATGGCGGGCCAGCCAAAAACATTCAGTACTTC. It translates to CASHGGPAKNIQYF.

The chain uses TRBV4-2 and TRBJ2-7; 12 bases match TRBD1. This CDR3 is built from 18 residues. CDR1 is LGHNA and CDR2 is YNFKEQ in the germline V gene. V dropped 4 bases and J dropped 2; count of bases not matched to a gene: 12. The CDR3 here is CASSLRGQGAVDPYEQYF. The DNA of the CDR3 is TGTGCCAGCAGCCTCCGGGGACAGGGGGCCGTCGATCCCTACGAGCAGTACTTC.

The chain employs TRBV29-1 and TRBJ2-3, with D possibly being TRBD2 (6 bases). The germline V gene has CDR1 SQVTM and CDR2 ANQGSEA. Trimming took 0 bases from V and 4 from J, leaving 11 bases between them. CDR3 size: 14 residues. CDR3 protein: CSVEENGGPDTQYF. For the CDR3, the DNA is TGCAGCGTTGAAGAAAACGGGGGTCCAGATACGCAGTATTTT.

The chain links TRBV10-3 to TRBJ1-1, with TRBD1 as a possible D gene (6 bases). The CDR3 is made up of 15 amino acids. Germline CDR1 ENHRY, CDR2 SYGVKD. Trimming removed 3 bases from V and 5 bases from J, with 16 bases in between. The CDR3 here is CAISDSGTPGTEAFF. The DNA of the CDR3 is TGTGCCATCAGTGACTCCGGGACACCCGGGACTGAAGCTTTCTTT.

V gene TRBV28 combines with J gene TRBJ2-7; 7 bases match TRBD1. V was pared by 2 bases and J by 0 bases, with 13 bases of the junction left unmatched. CDR3 length equals 18 residues. CDR1 and CDR2 from the germline V gene are MDHEN and SYDVKM. The CDR3 nucleotides are TGTGCCAGCAGTTTACAGTGGTCAGACAGGGCCTTCTCCTACGAGCAGTACTTC. This sequence encodes CASSLQWSDRAFSYEQYF.

In DNA, the CDR3 is TGTGCCAGCAGTTTATGGGACAGGGGGTCCGAGCAGTACTTC. This codes for CASSLWDRGSEQYF. V and J are TRBV28 and TRBJ2-7; 10 bases are shared with TRBD1. CDR1 is MDHEN and CDR2 is SYDVKM in the germline V gene. Germline trimming cut 0 bases from V and 6 bases from J; bases unmatched to any gene: 2. The CDR3 extends over 14 amino acids. Full variable domain (missing parts from reference TRBV28 and TRBJ2-7): DVKVTQSSRYLVKRTGEKVFLECVQDMDHENMFWYRQDPGLGLRLIYFSYDVKMKEKGDIPEGYSVSREKKERFSLILESASTNQTSMYLCASSLWDRGSEQYFGPGTRLTVT.

The chain carries TRBV2 and TRBJ1-1; no reliable D call. CDR3 length equals 15 residues. Germline loops: CDR1 SNHLY, CDR2 FYNNEI. Trimming stripped 5 bases from V and 1 base from J, with 14 bases between. The CDR3 DNA reads as TGTGCCAGCAGTTCCCGTGGACGGGGGAACACTGAAGCTTTCTTT. Protein product: CASSSRGRGNTEAFF.

The chain combines TRBV7-2 with TRBJ2-5, with a possible D match to TRBD2 (6 bases). V lost 1 base, J lost 4 bases, and 10 bases lay in between. Germline loops: CDR1 SGHTA, CDR2 FQGNSA. The CDR3 loop spans 14 amino acids. The DNA for the CDR3 is TGTGCCAGCAGCTTAGGCCCGGGACTAGAGACCCAGTACTTC. Its protein product is CASSLGPGLETQYF.

The genes are TRBV7-2 and TRBJ2-2; 8 positions match TRBD2. J was trimmed by 5 bases and V by 2 bases; bases with no gene match: 13. CDR1 is SGHTA and CDR2 is FQGNSA in the germline V gene. The CDR3 spans 18 residues. CDR3 sequence reads: CASSLFGLAVTGTGELFF. DNA for the CDR3: TGTGCCAGCAGCTTATTTGGACTAGCAGTTACCGGGACCGGGGAGCTGTTTTTT.

The V call is TRBV6-6, the J call TRBJ2-7, with D maybe TRBD2 (6 bases). Germline V gene sequence: CDR1 MNHNY, CDR2 SVGAGI (reference sequence). The CDR3 length is 15 residues. Trimming took off 6 bases at V and 5 bases at J, with 20 bases between the two ends. This chain's CDR3 is CASSPSAGSGHEQYF. The DNA for the CDR3 is TGTGCCAGCAGCCCCTCGGCGGGGAGTGGGCACGAGCAGTACTTC.

This rearrangement joins TRBV7-8 to TRBJ2-7; TRBD2 aligns across 11 bases. CDR3 size: 15 residues. The germline gives CDR1 SGHVS, CDR2 FQNEAQ. J gave up 5 bases and V 1 base, and 4 bases lay outside the gene matches. CDR3 in DNA: TGTGCCAGCAGCTTAGATCCTAGCGGGAGGAACGAGCAGTACTTC. It is translated as CASSLDPSGRNEQYF.

The chain couples TRBV19 to TRBJ2-3; D is uncertain. Deletions cut 10 bases from V and 9 bases from J, with 20 bases between. The CDR3 contains 13 residues. Germline V gene lookup returns CDR1 LNHDA and CDR2 SQIVND (reference sequence). The CDR3 DNA reads as TGTGCCACCTCACTACCGCCAAACGAAACGCAGTATTTT. It codes for CATSLPPNETQYF.

This clone was recorded once. The chain combines TRBV10-3 with TRBJ1-3; D call uncertain. V gave up 10 bases and J gave up 0 bases, with 16 bases separating them. Germline assignment: CDR1 ENHRY and CDR2 SYGVKD. The CDR3 is made up of 15 amino acids. The CDR3 DNA is TGTGCCACCACCGGGGAAGCGCCCTCTGGAAACACCATATATTTT. This encodes CATTGEAPSGNTIYF.

The chain combines TRBV28 with TRBJ2-7, with D maybe TRBD1 (5 bases). CDR1 is MDHEN and CDR2 is SYDVKM in the germline V gene. V lost 5 bases and J lost 1, with 12 bases in between. This CDR3 comprises 14 residues. The CDR3 region has the DNA TGTGCCAGCAGTACCCAGGGTCTATCCTACGAGCAGTACTTC. The encoded protein is CASSTQGLSYEQYF.

This chain uses TRBV27 with TRBJ1-5, with D possibly being TRBD1 (6 bases). Germline CDR1 reads MNHEY; CDR2 reads SMNVEV (reference sequence). The CDR3 covers 15 residues. Deletions cut 5 bases from V and 2 bases from J, with 13 bases between. CDR3 sequence (DNA): TGTGCCAGCAGTACCGGGACAAGAGGCAATCAGCCCCAGCATTTT. Residues: CASSTGTRGNQPQHF.

The chain combines TRBV19 with TRBJ1-1, with D possibly TRBD1 on 5 matching bases. Trimming took off 4 bases at V and 0 bases at J, with 12 bases between the two ends. Germline V lookup: CDR1 LNHDA, CDR2 SQIVND (reference sequence). The CDR3 has 15 amino acids. The CDR3 DNA sequence: TGTGCCAGTAGTACCCGGGGAGGGGTGAACACTGAAGCTTTCTTT. Protein sequence: CASSTRGGVNTEAFF.